One sample yielded the 9 T cell receptor beta chains listed below, sequenced in a study of blood T cell repertoires in COVID-19. Only in-frame clones appear in the TCRdb table, and some are missing; sequencing was by immunoSEQ multiplex PCR. The sample lists fewer than 350,000 clones, roughly 90% occurring once. Sequencing was carried out using peripheral blood. The receptors shown here come from a woman aged 25 to 39 with COVID-19, enrolled during active disease.

The sample holds a few counts of this clone. This rearrangement joins TRBV5-1 to TRBJ2-5, with TRBD2 matching over 9 bases. The CDR3 is 15 amino acids. V lost 4 bases to trimming and J lost 1 base; unmatched junction nucleotides: 5. CDR1 SGHRS and CDR2 YFSETQ come from the germline V gene. The CDR3 spells CASSVAGVSQETQYF. Here the CDR3 DNA reads TGCGCCAGCAGCGTAGCGGGGGTCTCCCAAGAGACCCAGTACTTC.

The chain carries TRBV11-2 and TRBJ2-3; 10 bases line up with TRBD1. The CDR3 covers 15 residues. V lost 5 bases, J lost 1 base, and 3 bases stayed unmatched. Germline CDR1 and CDR2: SGHAT and FQNNGV. The CDR3 nucleotides are TGTGCCAGCAGCCAAGGGACAGGGGGCACAGATACGCAGTATTTT. It yields the protein CASSQGTGGTDTQYF.

This chain connects TRBV6-5 to TRBJ2-2; no clear D. Trimming removed 7 bases from V and 1 base from J, with 7 bases in between. This CDR3 comprises 13 residues. The germline CDR1 and CDR2 sequences are MNHEY and SVGAGI. CDR3 sequence (DNA): TGTGCCAGCATTTCCGTGAACACCGGGGAGCTGTTTTTT. Translated, it gives CASISVNTGELFF.

The genes are TRBV28 and TRBJ2-5, with a tentative D call TRBD2 (5 bases). Germline V gives CDR1 MDHEN, CDR2 SYDVKM. The CDR3 extends over 15 amino acids. Trimming shortened V by 7 bases and J by 5 bases, and 20 bases separated the two germline ends. CDR3 residues: CASTAGLNRGETQYF. The CDR3 region has the DNA TGTGCCAGCACAGCCGGTCTAAACCGAGGGGAGACCCAGTACTTC.

This chain links TRBV9 with TRBJ2-5; 8 bases align to TRBD2. With V trimmed by 0 bases and J by 8 bases, 12 bases remained unmatched. There are 16 residues in the CDR3. Germline V CDR1 and CDR2: SGDLS, YYNGEE. CDR3 protein: CASSVDVSGTSGTQYF. As DNA, the CDR3 is TGTGCCAGCAGCGTAGATGTTAGCGGGACTTCGGGTACCCAGTACTTC.

J is TRBJ1-6 and V is TRBV5-1, with D perhaps matching TRBD1 (5 bases). Trimming removed 3 bases from V and 5 bases from J, with 15 bases in between. This CDR3 comprises 16 residues. CDR1 SGHRS and CDR2 YFSETQ come from the germline V gene. The CDR3 loop reads CASSSRGRSNNSPLHF. CDR3 DNA sequence: TGCGCCAGCAGCTCGCGGGGACGGTCGAATAATTCACCCCTCCACTTT. Combining the CDR3 with reference TRBV5-1 and TRBJ1-6 gives the whole variable domain KAGVTQTPRYLIKTRGQQVTLSCSPISGHRSVSWYQQTPGQGLQFLFEYFSETQRNKGNFPGRFSGRQFSNSRSEMNVSTLELGDSALYLCASSSRGRSNNSPLHFGNGTRLTVT.

This chain connects TRBV19 to TRBJ1-5; 10 bases are shared with TRBD1. The CDR3 runs to 18 residues. CDR1 is LNHDA and CDR2 is SQIVND in the germline V gene (reference sequence). J gave up 5 bases and V 5 bases, and 15 bases lay outside the gene matches. CDR3 region: CASSVWDRGSVVDQPQHF. As DNA, the CDR3 is TGTGCCAGTAGTGTTTGGGACAGGGGATCCGTGGTGGATCAGCCCCAGCATTTT.

The chain's CDR3 is CASSAGLAGSYEQYF. Written as DNA, the CDR3 is TGTGCCAGCAGCGCCGGACTAGCGGGGTCCTACGAGCAGTACTTC. The V call is TRBV5-4, the J call TRBJ2-7; TRBD2 agrees at 12 bases. Germline V CDR1 and CDR2: SGHNT, YYREEE (reference sequence). Trimming cost V 4 bases and J 1 base; bases outside gene matches: 3. This CDR3 is 15 amino acids long.

V is TRBV7-9 and J is TRBJ1-1; tentative D call: TRBD1 (5 bases). The CDR3 has 13 amino acids. The germline V gene encodes CDR1 SEHNR and CDR2 FQNEAQ (reference sequence). Deletions cut 0 bases from V and 11 bases from J, with 13 bases between. CDR3 in DNA: TGTGCCAGCAGCTTAGCGCGTGGGACTGGGGCTTTCTTT. Its translation: CASSLARGTGAFF. Combining the CDR3 with reference TRBV7-9 and TRBJ1-1 gives the whole variable domain DTGVSQNPRHKITKRGQNVTFRCDPISEHNRLYWYRQTLGQGPEFLTYFQNEAQLEKSRLLSDRFSAERPKGSFSTLEIQRTEQGDSAMYLCASSLARGTGAFFGQGTRLTVV.